This T cell receptor beta chain was identified in a study of metastatic and nonmetastatic thyroid tumors. Background on the study: Repertoire data that came from the blood and tumor or nodule tissue of malignant and benign thyroid patients were compared.

There are a few counts of this clone. Its specificity is not known. The germline CDR1 and CDR2 sequences are MNHNS and SASEGT. After removal of 4 bases from V and 6 bases from J, the junction contained 4 bases not matched to a gene. The CDR3 is 13 residues long. Authors' methods: A distant-metastasis classifier for papillary thyroid cancer was built using CDR3 differences across clinicopathological groups. TCRdb ran MiXCR on the PCR reads. None of the V and J calls come from the authors' own analysis; TCRdb made them. The sample includes 30,000 to 35,000 clones, around a third seen only once; the top ten take about 16%. General study results and limits: The reported finding was significantly higher TCR beta diversity in malignant thyroid tumors relative to benign nodules, in blood and tumor.

Until they underwent thyroid surgery, no patient had received any treatment. The specimen was tumor tissue. This clonotype was sampled from a female donor with papillary thyroid cancer or a benign thyroid nodule (not recorded which). Some clones in this sample may be carry-over from other donors' samples. This chain connects TRBV6-1 to TRBJ1-2; TRBD1 matches 8 bases. CDR3 sequence (DNA): TGTGCCAGCAGTGCCGGGACAGGAGATGGCTACACCTTC. This sequence encodes CASSAGTGDGYTF.